This paragraph reports one TCR beta chain. The library tagged each cDNA molecule with unique molecular identifiers. TCRdb ran MiXCR on the 5' RACE reads and lists one entry per CDR3 protein. The sample yields under 150,000 distinct CDR3 sequences, around a fifth seen once. The record originates from a study of human T cells and chemical hapten exposure. From whole blood left unfractionated, total RNA was extracted. Germline CDR1 reads SGHTS; CDR2 reads YDEGEE. Trimming shortened V by 5 bases and J by 5 bases, and 14 bases separated the two germline ends. The CDR3 extends over 14 amino acids. The chain is built from TRBV5-8 and TRBJ1-5; perhaps TRBD1 as D (5 bases). The clonotype comes from a human donor in good health. The CDR3: CASRSDRLYQPQHF. Here the CDR3 DNA reads TGTGCCAGCAGATCCGACAGACTCTATCAGCCCCAGCATTTT. The whole variable domain, filled in from reference TRBV5-8 and TRBJ1-5, reads EAGVTQSPTHLIKTRGQQATLRCSPISGHTSVYWYQQALGLGLQFLLWYDEGEERNRGNFPPRFSGRQFPNYSSELNVNALELEDSALYLCASRSDRLYQPQHFGDGTRLSIL.